This TCR beta chain was recovered during a study of T cells in Graves' hyperthyroidism and ophthalmopathy. Germline-derived CDR1 and CDR2 are LNHDA and SQIVND (reference sequence). The V end lost 6 bases, the J end lost 9 bases, and 24 bases lay between the germline ends. The CDR3 sequence is 17 residues long. Amplified TCR beta CDR3 regions came from RNA transcripts. First-round RT-PCR with HTBI primers amplified the TCR CDR3 region. TCRdb itself ran the multiplex PCR reads through MiXCR, one entry per CDR3 protein. This sample has just under 750,000 distinct CDR3 sequences, with 35% found just once.

The clonotype originates from a woman aged 40-49 years with Graves' hyperthyroidism. This chain joins TRBV19 and TRBJ1-6, with D perhaps matching TRBD1 (6 bases). The sequencing sample was made of blood. This CDR3 is CASSPEGGGGLGSPLHF. CDR3 DNA sequence: TGTGCCAGTAGCCCGGAGGGGGGCGGGGGGCTCGGTTCACCCCTCCACTTT.